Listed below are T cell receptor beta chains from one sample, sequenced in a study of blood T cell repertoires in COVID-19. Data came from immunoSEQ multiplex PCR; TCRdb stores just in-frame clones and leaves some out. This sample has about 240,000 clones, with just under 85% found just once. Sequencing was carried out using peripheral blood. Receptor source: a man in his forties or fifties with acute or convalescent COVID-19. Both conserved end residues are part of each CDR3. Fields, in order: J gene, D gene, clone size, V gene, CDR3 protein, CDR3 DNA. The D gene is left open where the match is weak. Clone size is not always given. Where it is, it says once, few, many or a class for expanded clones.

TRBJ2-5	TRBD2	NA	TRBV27	CASSLSTSGSFQYF	TGTGCCAGCAGTTTATCAACTAGCGGGAGTTTCCAGTACTTC
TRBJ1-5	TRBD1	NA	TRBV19	CASSLDRGKEQPQHF	TGTGCCAGTAGTTTGGACAGGGGCAAGGAACAGCCCCAGCATTTT
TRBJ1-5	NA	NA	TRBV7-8	CASSRAGQGPLRNQPQHF	TGTGCCAGCAGCCGGGCCGGGCAGGGGCCCCTCCGCAATCAGCCCCAGCATTTT
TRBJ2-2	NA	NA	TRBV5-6	CASSWVPGIHTGELFF	TGTGCCAGCAGCTGGGTACCGGGAATCCACACCGGGGAGCTGTTTTTT
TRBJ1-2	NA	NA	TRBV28	CASSLGSGVRWADGYTF	TGTGCCAGCAGTTTAGGGAGTGGGGTCCGTTGGGCGGATGGCTACACCTTC
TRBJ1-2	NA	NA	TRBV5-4	CASSLDRLLGGYTF	TGTGCCAGCAGCTTGGACAGGCTCCTGGGAGGCTACACCTTC
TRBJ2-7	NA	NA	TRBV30	CAWSVGWGPGEQYF	TGTGCCTGGAGTGTGGGGTGGGGGCCGGGCGAGCAGTACTTC
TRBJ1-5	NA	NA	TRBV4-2	CASSHDSRNQPQHF	TGTGCCAGCAGCCACGACAGTCGCAATCAGCCCCAGCATTTT
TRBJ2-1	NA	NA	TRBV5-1	CASSRGTSAGMEQFF	TGCGCCAGCAGCCGCGGGACGTCCGCGGGAATGGAGCAGTTCTTC
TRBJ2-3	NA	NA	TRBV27	CASSLVSQATQYF	TGTGCCAGCAGTTTGGTCTCCCAGGCTACGCAGTATTTT
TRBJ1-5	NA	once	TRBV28	CASRDWDNQPQHF	TGTGCCAGCAGGGACTGGGACAATCAGCCCCAGCATTTT
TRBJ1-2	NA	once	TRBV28	CASSLAGVEANYGYTF	TGTGCCAGCAGTTTAGCAGGGGTCGAAGCTAACTATGGCTACACCTTC
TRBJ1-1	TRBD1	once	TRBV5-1	CASSSDRGRGTEAFF	TGCGCCAGCAGCTCTGACAGGGGTAGGGGCACTGAAGCTTTCTTT
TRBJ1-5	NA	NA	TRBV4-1	CASSQEVSGGQPQHF	TGCGCCAGCAGCCAAGAGGTGTCAGGAGGGCAGCCCCAGCATTTT
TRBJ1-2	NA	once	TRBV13	CASSLGLGGGYTF	TGTGCCAGCAGCTTGGGCCTGGGGGGAGGCTACACCTTC
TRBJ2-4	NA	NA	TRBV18	CASSPLAERDQYF	TGTGCCAGCTCACCACTCGCGGAGAGAGATCAGTACTTC
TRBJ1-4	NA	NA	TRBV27	CASSPHRVTNEKLFF	TGTGCCAGCAGTCCCCACAGGGTAACTAATGAAAAACTGTTTTTT
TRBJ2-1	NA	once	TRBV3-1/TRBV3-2	CASSRRRYNEQFF	TGTGCCAGCAGCCGGAGAAGGTACAATGAGCAGTTCTTC
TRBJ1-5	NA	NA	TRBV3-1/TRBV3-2	CASSQVGANQPQHF	TGTGCCAGCAGCCAAGTAGGGGCCAATCAGCCCCAGCATTTT
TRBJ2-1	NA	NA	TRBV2	CATLLEMDNEQFF	TGTGCCACCCTACTGGAGATGGACAATGAGCAGTTCTTC
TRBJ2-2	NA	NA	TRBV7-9	CASSPDSPGELFF	TGTGCCAGCAGCCCCGACTCCCCCGGGGAGCTGTTTTTT
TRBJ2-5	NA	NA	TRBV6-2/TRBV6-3	CASSYSWEQYF	TGTGCCAGCAGTTACTCGTGGGAGCAGTACTTC
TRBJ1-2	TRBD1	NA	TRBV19	CASLETGSGYTF	TGTGCCAGTTTAGAGACAGGGTCTGGCTACACCTTC
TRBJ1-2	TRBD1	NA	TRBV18	CASSPQTPGTGGARGYTF	TGTGCCAGCTCACCACAAACCCCCGGGACAGGGGGCGCGAGGGGCTACACCTTC
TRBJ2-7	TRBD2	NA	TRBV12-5	CASGPGERGGLYEQYF	TGTGCTAGTGGCCCTGGGGAGCGGGGGGGCCTGTACGAGCAGTACTTC
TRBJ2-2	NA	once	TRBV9	CASSAGGIFTGELFF	TGTGCCAGCAGCGCAGGGGGGATTTTCACCGGGGAGCTGTTTTTT
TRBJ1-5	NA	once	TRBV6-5	CASTISGGRAQHF	TGTGCCAGCACCATCTCCGGAGGTCGGGCCCAGCATTTT
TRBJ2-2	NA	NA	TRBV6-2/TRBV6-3	CASSIKTGELFF	TGTGCCAGCAGCATAAAAACCGGGGAGCTGTTTTTT
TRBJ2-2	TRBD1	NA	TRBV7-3	CASSRDRANGELFF	TGTGCCAGCAGCCGAGACAGGGCCAACGGGGAGCTGTTTTTT
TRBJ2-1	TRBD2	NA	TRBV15	CATSRAFRTSGRGAYNEQFF	TGTGCCACCAGCAGGGCGTTTCGGACTAGCGGGAGGGGGGCCTACAATGAGCAGTTCTTC
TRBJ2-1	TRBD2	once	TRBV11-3	CASSLDWAGGINEQFF	TGTGCCAGCAGCTTAGATTGGGCGGGAGGGATCAATGAGCAGTTCTTC
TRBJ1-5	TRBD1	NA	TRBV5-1	CASSLAPGQGSNQPQHF	TGCGCCAGCAGCTTGGCCCCGGGACAGGGATCCAATCAGCCCCAGCATTTT
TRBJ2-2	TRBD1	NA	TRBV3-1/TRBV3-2	CASSFATGTVFTGELFF	TGTGCCAGCAGCTTCGCGACCGGGACAGTTTTCACCGGGGAGCTGTTTTTT
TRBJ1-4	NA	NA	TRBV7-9	CASSWENEKLFF	TGTGCCAGCAGCTGGGAGAATGAAAAACTGTTTTTT